Described below is a single T cell receptor (beta chain) sequence and its context. Profiled with immunoSEQ multiplex PCR; TCRdb holds only in-frame clones, not every one. The sample lists some 20,000 clones; 90% to 95% were seen once. Germline-derived CDR1 and CDR2 are LGHNA and YNFKEQ. J was trimmed by 4 bases and V by 1 base; bases with no gene match: 4. This CDR3 contains 17 residues. The data are from a study of regulatory and conventional T cells in RAG deficiency. Genomic DNA came from blood conventional CD4+ T cells gated CD25-low CD127-high. The same sample was also studied in work on regulatory T cells. This second study notes: Primers: 52 TRBV forward and 13 TRBJ reverse.

This TCR came from a human donor in good health. The chain joins TRBV4-2 to TRBJ2-1; 13 bases are a match to TRBD2. Sequencing was carried out using CD4+ T cells sorted from blood. CDR3 nucleotides: TGTGCCAGCAGCCAAGGGGCGGGACTAGCGGGATACAATGAGCAGTTCTTC. The encoded protein is CASSQGAGLAGYNEQFF.